This TCR beta chain was profiled in a study of cytomegalovirus exposure and HLA in healthy donors. About the research overall: Approximately 170 million T cells yielded approximately 110 million unique TCR beta sequences in earlier analysis. Study observations and caveats: V segments that were indistinguishable, TRBV6-2 and TRBV6-3 among them, were omitted from analysis.

As for the donors, each was a healthy bone marrow donor. Use of 60 Vbeta and 13 Jbeta primers characterized the PCR. Clones were read by immunoSEQ multiplex PCR, and TCRdb kept only the in-frame ones, dropping some. The sample holds around 150,000 clones, 70% to 80% seen once. This clone was counted at least ten times. The antigen is unknown. The CDR3 runs 14 residues. J lost 6 bases, V lost 6 bases, and 10 bases had no gene match. Germline CDR1 and CDR2: MGHDK and SYGVNS. The sample consisted of PBMCs. The clonotype comes from a man aged 40-49 years in good health and CMV-seropositive. The chain has TRBV25-1 and TRBJ1-2; 7 positions match TRBD1. The CDR3 coding sequence is TGTGCCAGCAGGAAAACAGGGGCTGGTGATGGCTACACCTTC. As protein: CASRKTGAGDGYTF.